The sequence of this T cell receptor (beta chain) was determined in a study of T cells in Graves' hyperthyroidism and ophthalmopathy. Study details: Upon initial diagnosis and before any treatment, peripheral blood was collected.

This clonotype was counted at least ten times. Those patients with uncontrolled infection, other autoimmune disease, pregnancy or lactation were excluded. Trimming shortened V by 5 bases and J by 0 bases, and 14 bases separated the two germline ends. The CDR3 is 17 amino acids. The TCR beta CDR3 regions underwent amplification using RNA transcripts as the source. The HTBI primer set was used in a first-round RT-PCR of the TCR CDR3. TCRdb reprocessed the multiplex PCR reads with MiXCR, giving one entry per CDR3 protein. Of roughly 24,000 distinct CDR3 sequences listed, roughly 45% are singletons. The receptor was isolated from a woman aged 25 to 45 with Graves' hyperthyroidism. The J gene is TRBJ1-6, the V gene TRBV12-3 or TRBV12-4; D gene uncertain. Material: blood. The CDR3 loop reads CASSPFPRDSYNSPLHF. CDR3 sequence (DNA): TGTGCCAGCAGTCCTTTCCCCAGAGACTCCTATAATTCACCCCTCCACTTT.